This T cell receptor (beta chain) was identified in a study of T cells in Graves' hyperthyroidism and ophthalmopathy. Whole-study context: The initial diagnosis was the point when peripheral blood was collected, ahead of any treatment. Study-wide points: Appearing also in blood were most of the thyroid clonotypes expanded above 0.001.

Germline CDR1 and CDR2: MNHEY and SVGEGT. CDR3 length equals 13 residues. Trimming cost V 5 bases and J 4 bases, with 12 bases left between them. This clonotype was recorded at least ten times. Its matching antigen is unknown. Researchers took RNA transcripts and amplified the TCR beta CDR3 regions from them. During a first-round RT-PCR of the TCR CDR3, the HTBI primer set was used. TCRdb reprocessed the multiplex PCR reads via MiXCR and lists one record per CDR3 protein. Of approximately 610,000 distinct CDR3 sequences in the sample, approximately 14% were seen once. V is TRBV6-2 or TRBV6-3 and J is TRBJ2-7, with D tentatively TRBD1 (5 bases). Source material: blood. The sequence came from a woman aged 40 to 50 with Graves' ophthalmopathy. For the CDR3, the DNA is TGTGCCAGCAGTCTGAGACAGCTTTACGAGCAGTACTTC. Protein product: CASSLRQLYEQYF.